Below are 4 T cell receptor beta chains sequenced from a single sample in a study of identifying expanded T cells in peripheral blood (dated by TCRdb to the late 2010s). Receptors were amplified or captured by the immunoSEQ multiplex PCR assay. Drawn from immuneACCESS, this table holds only the in-frame rearrangements with V and J called that TCRdb kept. Clones are partly lost; checked studies trace under half to an unresolved V gene and leave the rest unexplained. Here the sample has more than 85,000 clones; about nine tenths occur a single time. About 7.7% of the sample comes from the top ten. Material for sequencing was blood. All receptors derive from a person aged 18-69 years in good health.

V and J are TRBV7-9 and TRBJ2-2; 12 bases match TRBD1. The V and J ends lost 5 bases and 6 bases, in that order; junction bases with no gene match: 4. The CDR3 loop spans 15 amino acids. Germline lookup yields CDR1 SEHNR and CDR2 FQNEAQ (reference sequence). As DNA, the CDR3 is TGTGCCAGCAGCCCCGGGACAGGGGGCTCCGGGGAGCTGTTTTTT. This translates into CASSPGTGGSGELFF.

The rearrangement links TRBV6-5 to TRBJ1-1, with TRBD1 identical over 9 bases. Germline V lookup: CDR1 MNHEY, CDR2 SVGAGI. This CDR3 region has 16 residues. Losses at the gene ends were 2 bases for V and 1 base for J; bases not matched to a gene: 5. The CDR3 reads CASSYADRGRNTEAFF. The CDR3 coding sequence is TGTGCCAGCAGTTACGCAGACAGGGGGAGGAACACTGAAGCTTTCTTT.

The chain links TRBV4-2 to TRBJ1-3; 7 bases align to TRBD1. Germline loops: CDR1 LGHNA, CDR2 YNFKEQ. Unmatched junction bases numbered 3, after V lost 1 base and J lost 0 bases. The CDR3 is 16 amino acids. The CDR3 DNA follows: TGTGCCAGCAGCCAAGCACAGGGGAGCTCTGGAAACACCATATATTTT. As protein: CASSQAQGSSGNTIYF.

The chain links TRBV28 to TRBJ1-6, with D uncertain. Germline values: CDR1 MDHEN, CDR2 SYDVKM. Trimming removed 7 bases from V and 4 bases from J, with 11 bases in between. The CDR3 has 14 amino acids. This CDR3 is CASTGMLYNSPLHF. The CDR3 coding sequence is TGTGCCAGCACCGGGATGCTTTATAATTCACCCCTCCACTTT.